This TCR beta chain was obtained from a study of metastatic and nonmetastatic thyroid tumors. About the research overall: From malignant and benign thyroid patients, repertoires in blood and in tumor or nodule tissue were compared.

Germline assignment: CDR1 MNHNS and CDR2 SASEGT. The trim removed 6 bases at V and 6 bases at J, leaving 10 bases unmatched. CDR3 size: 15 residues. Nobody among the patients had been given any treatment before thyroid surgery. In regard to this clone: The conserved phenylalanine or tryptophan is not found at the CDR3 terminus, so this likely reflects a read error.

Original data processing: The distant-metastasis classifier for papillary thyroid cancer was built from CDR3 differences across clinicopathological groups. TCRdb re-clonotyped the PCR reads via MiXCR. The V and J calls here are based on TCRdb, not the publication. This table holds 20,000 to 25,000 clones, roughly a fifth found once. This receptor was identified in a female donor with papillary thyroid cancer or a benign thyroid nodule (not recorded which). Some clones in this sample may be carry-over from other donors' samples. The sequencing sample was made of blood. The chain is built from TRBV6-1 and TRBJ2-1; the match to TRBD2 covers 8 bases. CDR3 sequence: CASSRTSGGANEQFI. CDR3 DNA: TGTGCCAGCAGCCGTACTAGCGGTGGGGCCAATGAGCAGTTCATC.